Listed here is a single T cell receptor beta chain. Its target is unknown. TCRdb re-called the reads with MiXCR, one entry per CDR3 protein. This sample yields roughly 800,000 distinct CDR3 sequences, of which 29% are seen a single time; 13% belongs to the top ten. This sample was included in a study of T cell repertoires in cytomegalovirus infection. Study-wide background: The authors relied on CMV epitopes, both recently identified HLA-C-restricted and well-studied HLA-B-restricted. TCR beta signatures that were public indicated CMV infection and matching HLA type. Study observations and caveats: Adding up the frequency of public TCR beta families identified people who carried CMV plus the relevant HLA. Ex vivo responses were dominated by HLA-C-restricted CMV-specific TCR beta clonotypes.

The TCR comes from a human donor in good health (CMV status not recorded). Some clones in this sample may be carry-over from other donors' samples. Sequencing was performed on cultured CD8+ T cells from PBMCs, taken from culture after CMV antigen stimulation.

The CDR3 bases are TGCGCCAGCAGCCAGATCCGGACTAGCGGGGGTGAGCAGTTCTTC. As protein: CASSQIRTSGGEQFF. The chain recombines TRBV4-1 with TRBJ2-1, with 13 nucleotides matching TRBD2. In germline, CDR1 is MGHRA, CDR2 YSYEKL. After removal of 3 bases from V and 9 bases from J, the junction contained 5 bases not matched to a gene. This CDR3 has 15 amino acids.